The sequence of this TCR beta chain was determined in a study of CD8 T cells in ankylosing spondylitis. Study-wide results and limits: It appeared that ankylosing spondylitis blood was characterized by a TCR beta motif of roughly 8 highly homologous variants. The study looked at matched synovial fluid samples from ankylosing spondylitis patients. Disease-linked clones were reported to be significantly enriched there. A CD8+ phenotype characterized the disease-linked clones, which were relatively rare in peripheral blood.

Regarding this clonotype: No antigen is known for it.

The germline V and J ends were trimmed by 3 bases and 5 bases, with 14 bases remaining between them. In germline, CDR1 is MNHEY, CDR2 SVGAGI. This CDR3 is 16 amino acids long. Libraries of TCR beta came from quantitative 5'-RACE with molecular barcodes. Using its own MiXCR run on the 5' RACE reads, TCRdb lists one record per CDR3 protein. The sample carries some 400,000 distinct CDR3 sequences, 20% to 25% recorded once. Sequencing input: blood, either unsorted or a sorted T cell fraction (not recorded which). The chain carries TRBV6-5 and TRBJ1-6; D not certain. This TCR was sampled from a male donor with ankylosing spondylitis. CDR3 sequence reads: CASSYRTALHNSPLHF. Written as DNA, the CDR3 is TGTGCCAGCAGTTATAGGACGGCCTTGCATAATTCACCCCTCCACTTT.